This T cell receptor beta chain is drawn from a study of Ad26.COV2.S vaccination and SARS-CoV-2 variants. Study background: The vaccine Ad26.COV2.S was put into the muscle once, or twice with 56 days between.

This clone was seen more than once but under ten times. The treatment is: approximately 18 received Ad26.COV2.S at low or high dose, single or two shots; about 5 received placebo; per-sample allocation not given. The study sampled participants on day 63 after the first vaccine or placebo injection. The CDR3 contains 19 residues. The ends were cut back, 1 base at V and 0 bases at J, with 19 bases in the middle. Germline CDR1 reads MNHEY; CDR2 reads SVGEGT. Profiled with immunoSEQ multiplex PCR; TCRdb holds only in-frame clones, not every one. The sample lists roughly 300,000 clones, approximately 86% occurring once.

Sequenced material: peripheral blood, taken in a trial of Ad26.COV2.S vaccine versus placebo. This TCR came from a person aged 18 to 65 who received the Ad26.COV2.S COVID-19 vaccine or a placebo. This chain connects TRBV6-2 or TRBV6-3 to TRBJ1-5; tentative D call: TRBD1 (5 bases). This chain's CDR3 is CASSYFRGSTDYSNQPQHF. CDR3 in DNA: TGTGCCAGCAGTTACTTCCGAGGATCGACAGATTATAGCAATCAGCCCCAGCATTTT.